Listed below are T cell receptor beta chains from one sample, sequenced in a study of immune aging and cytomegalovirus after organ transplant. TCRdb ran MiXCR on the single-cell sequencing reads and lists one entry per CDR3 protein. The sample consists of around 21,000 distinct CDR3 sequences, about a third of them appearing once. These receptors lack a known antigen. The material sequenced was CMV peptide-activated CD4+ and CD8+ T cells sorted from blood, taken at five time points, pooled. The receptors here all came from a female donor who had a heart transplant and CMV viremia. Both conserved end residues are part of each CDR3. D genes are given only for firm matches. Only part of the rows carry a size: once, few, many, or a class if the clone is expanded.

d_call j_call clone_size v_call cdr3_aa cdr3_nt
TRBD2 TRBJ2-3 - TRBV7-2 CASGFGTSGTDTQYF TGCGCCAGCGGCTTCGGAACTAGCGGCACAGATACGCAGTATTTT
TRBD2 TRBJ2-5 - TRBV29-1 CSVEEGASGRIRETQYF TGCAGCGTTGAAGAAGGTGCTAGCGGGAGGATCAGAGAGACCCAGTACTTC
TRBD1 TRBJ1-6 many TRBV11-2 CASSRGQGALSPLHF TGTGCCAGCAGCAGAGGACAGGGGGCCCTTTCACCCCTCCACTTT
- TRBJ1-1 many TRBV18 CASSTGTIEVFF TGTGCCAGCTCAACCGGGACAATTGAAGTTTTCTTT
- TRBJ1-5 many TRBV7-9 CASSLDENQPQHF TGTGCCAGCAGCTTAGATGAAAATCAGCCCCAGCATTTT
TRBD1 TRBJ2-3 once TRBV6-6 CASRAGQGAGDTQYF TGTGCCAGCAGAGCTGGACAGGGGGCCGGCGATACGCAGTATTTT
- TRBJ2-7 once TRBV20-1 CNARGWRDSYEQYF TGTAATGCTAGAGGCTGGCGGGACTCCTACGAGCAGTACTTC
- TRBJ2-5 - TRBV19 CASNRVGETQYF TGTGCCAGTAACAGGGTAGGCGAGACCCAGTACTTC
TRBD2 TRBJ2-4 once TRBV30 CALSLGLADIQYF TGTGCCCTGAGTTTAGGACTAGCGGACATTCAGTACTTC
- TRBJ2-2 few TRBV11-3 CASSLALITGELFF TGTGCCAGCAGCTTAGCCCTTATCACCGGGGAGCTGTTTTTT
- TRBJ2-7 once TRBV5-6 CASSLEWVGQYF TGTGCCAGCAGCTTGGAGTGGGTCGGGCAGTACTTC
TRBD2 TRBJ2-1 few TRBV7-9 CALAGGNEQFF TGTGCTCTAGCGGGAGGGAATGAGCAGTTCTTC
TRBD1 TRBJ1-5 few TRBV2 CASTPDRDQPQHF TGTGCCAGCACCCCCGACAGGGATCAGCCCCAGCATTTT
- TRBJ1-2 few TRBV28 CASSFLGIYGYTF TGTGCCAGCAGTTTTTTGGGGATCTATGGCTACACCTTC
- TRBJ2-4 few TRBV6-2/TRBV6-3 CATVRDTQNIQYF TGTGCCACCGTCCGGGACACCCAAAACATTCAGTACTTC
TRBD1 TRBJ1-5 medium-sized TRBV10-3 CAISETGVRQPQHF TGTGCCATCAGTGAGACAGGGGTGCGGCAGCCCCAGCATTTT
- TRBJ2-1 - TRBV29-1 CSVKGTSNEQFF TGCAGCGTTAAAGGGACAAGCAATGAGCAGTTCTTC
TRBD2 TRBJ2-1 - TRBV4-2 CASTYGLAGELFF TGTGCCAGCACGTATGGGCTAGCGGGAGAGCTGTTCTTC
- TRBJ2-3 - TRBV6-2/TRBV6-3 CASSPRWDTQYF TGTGCCAGCAGCCCCCGGTGGGATACGCAGTATTTT
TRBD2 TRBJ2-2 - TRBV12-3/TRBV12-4 CASSSSGGLGTGELFF TGTGCCAGCAGCTCGTCTGGCGGACTAGGCACCGGGGAGCTGTTTTTT
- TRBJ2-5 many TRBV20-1 CSARDISPDWGRSETQYF TGCAGTGCCAGAGATATTTCTCCCGACTGGGGGCGATCAGAGACCCAGTACTTC
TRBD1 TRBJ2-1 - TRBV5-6 CASSLGQGGGDEQFF TGTGCCAGCAGCTTAGGACAGGGAGGAGGCGATGAGCAGTTCTTC
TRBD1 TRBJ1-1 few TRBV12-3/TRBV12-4 CASRWTGGNTEAFF TGTGCCAGCAGATGGACAGGGGGAAACACTGAAGCTTTCTTT
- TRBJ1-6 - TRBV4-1 CASSLRTPNSPLHF TGCGCCAGCAGCCTAAGGACACCTAATTCACCCCTCCACTTT
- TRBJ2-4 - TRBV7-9 CASSLQAGGAKNIQYF TGTGCCAGCAGCTTACAGGCAGGAGGGGCCAAAAACATTCAGTACTTC
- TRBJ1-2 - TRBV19 CASSISSGDHYGYTF TGTGCCAGTAGTATTTCTTCAGGGGATCACTATGGCTACACCTTC
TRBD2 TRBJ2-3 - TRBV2 CVSSAGLAGVEDTQYF TGTGTCAGCAGTGCGGGACTGGCGGGAGTCGAAGATACGCAGTATTTT
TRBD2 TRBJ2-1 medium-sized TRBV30 CAWSKLAGGPDEQFF TGTGCCTGGAGTAAACTAGCGGGAGGGCCCGATGAGCAGTTCTTC
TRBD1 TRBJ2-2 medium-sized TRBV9 CASSVREDRGDTGELFF TGTGCCAGCAGCGTACGGGAGGACAGGGGAGACACCGGGGAGCTGTTTTTT
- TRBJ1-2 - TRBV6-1 CAIPGVHGNYGYTF TGTGCCATCCCGGGGGTCCACGGCAACTATGGCTACACCTTC
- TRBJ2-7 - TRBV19 CATIDTVGSYEQYF TGTGCCACCATTGATACTGTAGGGTCCTACGAGCAGTACTTC
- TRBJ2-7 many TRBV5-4 CASLLQGVNEQYF TGTGCCAGCCTCCTCCAGGGAGTCAACGAGCAGTACTTC
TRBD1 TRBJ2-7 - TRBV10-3 CAINSGTGPSYEQYF TGTGCCATCAATTCCGGGACAGGGCCCTCCTACGAGCAGTACTTC
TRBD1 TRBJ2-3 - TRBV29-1 CSAGTDNTDTQYF TGCAGCGCAGGGACAGACAATACAGATACGCAGTATTTT
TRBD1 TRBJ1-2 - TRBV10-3 CAISPREGTGYHYGYTF TGTGCCATCAGTCCCCGCGAAGGGACAGGGTATCACTATGGCTACACCTTC
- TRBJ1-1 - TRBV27 CASSLVTGVEAFF TGTGCCAGCAGTTTAGTTACAGGAGTGGAAGCTTTCTTT
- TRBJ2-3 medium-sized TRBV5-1 CASSSGTDTQYF TGTGCCAGCAGTTCCGGCACAGATACGCAGTATTTT
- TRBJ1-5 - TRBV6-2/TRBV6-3 CAGRIGNQPQHF TGTGCCGGCAGGATAGGGAATCAGCCCCAGCATTTT
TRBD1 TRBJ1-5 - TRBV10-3 CAIGETGVRQTQHF TGCGCCATCGGTGAGACAGGGGTGCGGCAGACCCAGCATTTT
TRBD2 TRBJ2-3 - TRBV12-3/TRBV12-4 CASSPSGRTADTQYF TGTGCCAGCAGCCCGAGCGGGAGAACAGCGGATACGCAGTATTTT
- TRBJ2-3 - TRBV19 CASSIQGTTDTQYF TGTGCCAGTAGTATCCAGGGTACGACAGATACGCAGTATTTT
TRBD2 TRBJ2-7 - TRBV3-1 CASSQLAGGNYEQYF TGTGCCAGCAGCCAGCTAGCGGGAGGGAACTACGAGCAGTACTTC
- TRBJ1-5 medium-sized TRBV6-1 CASEEGQGRQPQHF TGTGCCAGCGAAGAGGGTCAAGGTCGGCAGCCCCAGCATTTT
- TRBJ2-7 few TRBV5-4 CASSLRGSWEQYF TGTGCCAGCAGCTTGAGAGGTTCCTGGGAGCAGTACTTC
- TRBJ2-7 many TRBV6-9 CASSYSKSYEQYF TGTGCCAGCAGTTATTCGAAGTCATACGAGCAGTACTTC